This note documents a single TCR beta chain sequence. Its antigen is unknown. Looked up from germline, CDR1 is LNHDA and CDR2 is SQIVND (reference sequence). There are 15 residues in the CDR3. Trimming cost V 8 bases and J 2 bases, with 15 bases left between them. Profiling relied on immunoSEQ multiplex PCR, and the TCRdb table lists in-frame clones only, not all of them. The table lists tens of thousands of clones, nearly 90% of them singletons, with 9% to 9.5% in the top ten. Pooling of second doses given at about 4 or about 12 weeks was done. This specimen comes from a study of T cell responses to AZD1222 COVID-19 vaccine. Study-wide findings and caveats: The donor cohort was predominantly white British with a female majority, and clonal diversity may have been underestimated.

This clonotype was obtained from an adult who received the AZD1222 COVID-19 vaccine. J is TRBJ2-2 and V is TRBV19; the D gene is possibly TRBD2 (7 bases). This specimen consisted of peripheral blood, obtained 28 days after the second AZD1222 dose. CDR3 amino acids: CASPWGGPNTGELFF. The DNA of the CDR3 is TGTGCCAGTCCCTGGGGGGGCCCTAACACCGGGGAGCTGTTTTTT. The full variable domain, with the rest looked up from reference TRBV19 and TRBJ2-2, is DGGITQSPKYLFRKEGQNVTLSCEQNLNHDAMYWYRQDPGQGLRLIYYSQIVNDFQKGDIAEGYSVSREKKESFPLTVTSAQKNPTAFYLCASPWGGPNTGELFFGEGSRLTVL.